This is a list of T cell receptor beta chains from one sample in a study of T cell changes during pregnancy in multiple sclerosis. Using immunoSEQ multiplex PCR, the repertoire was profiled, and TCRdb retains in-frame clones only, with some absent. In the table there are about 22,000 clones, 85% to 95% of which are singletons. This specimen consisted of CD4+ T cells from peripheral blood mononuclear cells, obtained in the third trimester of pregnancy. The receptors were sampled from a female donor with multiple sclerosis, enrolled in a pregnancy study. Each CDR3 is given with its conserved first and last residue. D genes are given only for firm matches. Clone size, where shown, is once, few, many, or a class for clones that have expanded.

cdr3_length	d_call	v_call	clone_size	j_call	cdr3_aa	cdr3_nt
16	TRBD1	TRBV30	-	TRBJ1-2	CAWSVRDRGPCYGYTF	TGTGCCTGGAGTGTAAGGGACAGGGGGCCTTGCTATGGCTACACCTTC
16	TRBD2	TRBV5-1	-	TRBJ2-2	CASSLGLAPNTGELFF	TGCGCCAGCAGCTTGGGACTAGCTCCGAACACCGGGGAGCTGTTTTTT
15	TRBD1	TRBV5-4	-	TRBJ2-4	CASSPGQETKNIQYF	TGTGCCAGCAGCCCGGGACAGGAGACCAAAAACATTCAGTACTTC
17	-	TRBV5-1	-	TRBJ2-7	CASSQRERAGPAYEQYF	TGCGCCAGCAGCCAAAGGGAGCGGGCGGGGCCGGCTTACGAGCAGTACTTC
12	TRBD1	TRBV6-5	-	TRBJ1-1	CASSYPGQGRTF	TGTGCCAGCAGTTACCCGGGACAGGGGCGCACCTTT
15	-	TRBV7-8	-	TRBJ1-2	CASSASQGRSYGYTF	TGTGCCAGCAGCGCCAGTCAAGGGAGGAGCTATGGCTACACCTTC
16	TRBD2	TRBV19	few	TRBJ2-3	CASSPRTSGGTDTQYF	TGTGCCAGTAGTCCCCGGACTAGCGGGGGAACAGATACGCAGTATTTT
15	-	TRBV9	-	TRBJ2-7	CASSSHGRATYEQYF	TGTGCCAGCAGCTCACACGGCAGGGCAACCTACGAGCAGTACTTC
16	-	TRBV9	-	TRBJ2-7	CASSASPRVEGGEQYF	TGTGCCAGCAGCGCAAGTCCCCGGGTTGAGGGTGGCGAGCAGTACTTC
14	TRBD2	TRBV7-3	once	TRBJ2-7	CASSSQGGDYEQYF	TGTGCCAGCAGCTCGCAGGGAGGGGACTACGAGCAGTACTTC
13	-	TRBV30	-	TRBJ1-1	CAWRSSGWTEAFF	TGTGCCTGGAGGTCGAGCGGTTGGACTGAAGCTTTCTTT
16	TRBD2	TRBV30	-	TRBJ2-7	CAWSPKRGADTYEQYF	TGTGCCTGGAGTCCCAAGCGGGGGGCAGACACCTACGAGCAGTACTTC
15	-	TRBV5-1	-	TRBJ1-5	CASSLGLDSNQPQHF	TGCGCCAGCAGCTTGGGGCTTGATAGCAATCAGCCCCAGCATTTT
13	-	TRBV11-3	-	TRBJ1-1	CASSHGGYTEAFF	TGTGCCAGCAGCCACGGGGGTTACACTGAAGCTTTCTTT
13	-	TRBV2	-	TRBJ1-6	CASSVTASSPLHF	TGTGCCAGCAGTGTGACAGCCTCTTCACCCCTCCACTTT
14	TRBD1	TRBV4-1	-	TRBJ1-1	CASSPRGRGTEAFF	TGCGCCAGCAGCCCCAGGGGGCGCGGGACTGAAGCTTTCTTT
13	-	TRBV28	-	TRBJ1-2	CASSLTATGGYTF	TGTGCCAGCAGTTTAACGGCGACAGGAGGCTACACCTTC